This T cell receptor (beta chain) came from a study of CD8 T cells in ankylosing spondylitis. Trimming left V 0 bases short and J 6 bases short, with 17 bases between. The CDR3 is made up of 16 amino acids. Germline lookup yields CDR1 LGHNA and CDR2 YSLEER. Study findings and constraints: In ankylosing spondylitis blood, a motif of about eight highly homologous TCR beta variants appeared characteristic. Relatively rare in peripheral blood, disease-linked clones were also CD8+. The clones that were linked to disease were reported to be significantly enriched in matched synovial fluid samples from ankylosing spondylitis patients.

Construction of TCR beta libraries was performed using quantitative 5'-RACE with molecular barcodes. TCRdb used MiXCR to reprocess the 5' RACE reads, holding one entry per CDR3 protein. This table has hundreds of thousands of distinct CDR3 sequences, around 18% appearing once. With regard to this clonotype: As yet, its antigen is unknown.

This clonotype originated in a male donor with ankylosing spondylitis. The chain recombines TRBV4-3 with TRBJ1-1; D uncertain. The specimen was blood, either unsorted or a sorted T cell fraction (not recorded which). CDR3 nucleotide sequence: TGCGCCAGCAGCCAAGATCTCCACACCGGTGCGCCTGAAGCTTTCTTT. Encoded protein: CASSQDLHTGAPEAFF.